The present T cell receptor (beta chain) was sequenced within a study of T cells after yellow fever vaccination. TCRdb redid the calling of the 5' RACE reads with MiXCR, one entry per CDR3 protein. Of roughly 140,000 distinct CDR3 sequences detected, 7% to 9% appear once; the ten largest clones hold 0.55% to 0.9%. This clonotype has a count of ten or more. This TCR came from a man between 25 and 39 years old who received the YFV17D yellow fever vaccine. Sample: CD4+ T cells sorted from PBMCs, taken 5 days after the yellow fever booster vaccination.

This chain's CDR3 is CSVGASGDGEQFF. The CDR3, as DNA: TGCAGCGTGGGGGCTAGCGGGGACGGCGAGCAGTTCTTC. The chain links TRBV29-1 to TRBJ2-1, with 9 bases fitting TRBD2. V was clipped by 6 bases and J by 10 bases; unmatched bases: 10. The length of the CDR3 is 13 residues. CDR1 and CDR2 (germline): SQVTM, ANQGSEA.